The rows below give T cell receptor beta chains drawn from one sample of a study of blood T cell repertoires in COVID-19. Measured with immunoSEQ multiplex PCR; TCRdb has only the in-frame clones, and not every one. The sample has hundreds of thousands of clones; roughly 90% are singletons. Sequencing used PBMCs or T cells enriched from blood (not recorded which). The receptors come from a woman aged 40-49 years who had recovered from COVID-19. Each CDR3 is given without its conserved first and last residue.

J gene | V gene | CDR3 protein
TRBJ2-1 | TRBV11-3 | ASSARDSPTRPKEQF
TRBJ2-1 | TRBV7-3 | ASSLTPTSGGAEF
TRBJ2-7 | TRBV4-1 | ASNGNGRGPHEQY
TRBJ2-2 | TRBV18 | ASSPQRGQNTGELF
TRBJ2-1 | TRBV6-2/TRBV6-3 | ASSSAGGSYNEQF
TRBJ2-5 | TRBV5-6 | ASSGKRGDQETQY
TRBJ1-1 | TRBV3-1/TRBV3-2 | ASSPGQHTEAF
TRBJ2-4 | TRBV20-1 | SASTGLAKNIQY
TRBJ2-3 | TRBV28 | ASSPPSGLTDTQY
TRBJ2-1 | TRBV7-9 | ASGAVKNEQF
TRBJ2-3 | TRBV7-2 | ASSLIQNPTDTQY
TRBJ2-3 | TRBV7-9 | ASSLGVDTQY
TRBJ2-2 | TRBV5-1 | ASSLFPQGGTGELF
TRBJ1-6 | TRBV29-1 | SVFTGGRYNSPLH
TRBJ2-4 | TRBV29-1 | SVVRDRGRNIQY
TRBJ2-1 | TRBV7-2 | ASSLSGSRADEQF
TRBJ1-2 | TRBV19 | ASTRDREAYGYT
TRBJ1-1 | TRBV4-3 | ASSQLGQGMTEAF
TRBJ1-2 | TRBV18 | ASSPAADYGYT
TRBJ2-1 | TRBV2 | ASSLTSNNEQF
TRBJ2-5 | TRBV27 | ASSSGFAWETQY
TRBJ2-3 | TRBV7-9 | ASRISGSLTDTQY
TRBJ1-6 | TRBV27 | ASSLDRGNSPLH
TRBJ2-7 | TRBV14 | ASSQGGGPFYEQY
TRBJ1-2 | TRBV6-1 | ASSESVTNYGYT
TRBJ1-2 | TRBV6-5 | ASSPRTGYGYT
TRBJ1-4 | TRBV27 | ASRSYPNEKLF
TRBJ2-7 | TRBV15 | ATSRAVGTGLYEQY
TRBJ2-2 | TRBV11-3 | ASSLNRGLGELF
TRBJ2-2 | TRBV9 | ASSPRVGTGVAGELF
TRBJ2-1 | TRBV6-5 | ASSSGPTYNEQF
TRBJ1-4 | TRBV11-3 | ASSLTQTNEKLF
TRBJ1-2 | TRBV29-1 | SVELQGTFGYT
TRBJ2-2 | TRBV5-4 | ASSLWAGYSTGELF
TRBJ2-1 | TRBV27 | ASSYGNEQF
TRBJ1-4 | TRBV29-1 | SVEASGTGRGATNEKLF
TRBJ2-3 | TRBV24-1 | ATRRSDGTQY
TRBJ2-3 | TRBV11-2 | ASSLGASGLRTDTQY
TRBJ1-4 | TRBV10-3 | AISEDTVNEKLF
TRBJ1-1 | TRBV29-1 | SGGQALNTEAF
TRBJ1-1 | TRBV11-2 | ASSLDPGGTEAF
TRBJ2-2 | TRBV2 | ASRGAGSNGELF
TRBJ1-5 | TRBV5-1 | ASSSLGGQGASNQPQH
TRBJ2-2 | TRBV7-7 | ASSLQRGTGELF
TRBJ2-3 | TRBV7-2 | ASSFSQATDTQY
TRBJ1-6 | TRBV27 | ASSWRGGNSPLH
TRBJ2-1 | TRBV4-1 | ASSQEWGVSYNEQF
TRBJ2-2 | TRBV6-5 | ASRYLAGGLLF
TRBJ2-1 | TRBV29-1 | SVGGGAMNEQF
TRBJ1-5 | TRBV19 | ASRDSLVPGQPQH
TRBJ1-4 | TRBV11-2 | AISETGTEKLF
TRBJ1-2 | TRBV12-3/TRBV12-4 | ASSERGMDGYT
TRBJ2-7 | TRBV5-1 | ASSLIPKDPGEQY